The next 21 T cell receptor beta chains were all read from a single sample in a study of T-cell reconstitution after alpha-beta-depleted transplantation in children. The authors prepared the TCRbeta library with unique molecular identifiers. TCRdb reanalysed the PCR reads using MiXCR and keeps one entry per CDR3 protein. The sample lists some 640,000 distinct CDR3 sequences, roughly 15% occurring once. This specimen was PBMCs from the stem cell graft donor, taken from the stem cell graft. The receptors were sampled from a human donor who donated a stem cell graft to a child with acute myeloid leukemia.

This clonotype was counted ten times or more. This chain joins TRBV5-5 and TRBJ2-3; no firm D call. CDR1 is SGHKS and CDR2 is YYEKEE in the germline V gene (reference sequence). The CDR3 has 14 amino acids. The germline V and J ends were trimmed by 0 bases and 0 bases, with 5 bases remaining between them. The CDR3 protein is CASSLALSTDTQYF. CDR3 in DNA: TGTGCCAGCAGCTTGGCACTCAGCACAGATACGCAGTATTTT.

This clonotype was found many times. J is TRBJ1-5 and V is TRBV4-2; no reliable D call. V shed 8 bases and J shed 2 bases, with 10 bases lying between them. The CDR3 is made up of 13 amino acids. Germline lookup yields CDR1 LGHNA and CDR2 YNFKEQ. The CDR3 DNA sequence: TGTGCCAGCGGAAAGGGCGGCAATCAGCCCCAGCATTTT. Its translation: CASGKGGNQPQHF.

The gene calls are TRBV4-3 and TRBJ2-1, with TRBD2 matching 7 bases. Germline values: CDR1 LGHNA, CDR2 YSLEER. This CDR3 is built from 14 residues. V trimming: 3 bases; J trimming: 8 bases; junction bases outside the gene matches: 7. CDR3 in amino acids: CASSQSPGGYEQFF. CDR3 DNA: TGCGCCAGCAGCCAGTCTCCGGGGGGTTATGAGCAGTTCTTC.

The chain carries TRBV7-9 and TRBJ2-7; D may correspond to TRBD1 or TRBD2 (6 bases each). Trimming left V 2 bases short and J 5 bases short, with 13 bases between. In germline, CDR1 is SEHNR, CDR2 FQNEAQ (reference sequence). The CDR3 is 14 amino acids. The CDR3 is CASSLRRAGDEQYF. CDR3 sequence (DNA): TGTGCCAGCAGCTTACGGAGGGCAGGGGACGAGCAGTACTTC.

This clonotype came up a few times. The chain recombines TRBV7-9 with TRBJ2-1, with a tentative D call TRBD1 (6 bases). There are 14 residues in the CDR3. V was clipped by 3 bases and J by 7 bases, with 13 bases between them. Looked up from germline, CDR1 is SEHNR and CDR2 is FQNEAQ (reference sequence). The chain's CDR3 is CASSFGDNWNEQFF. CDR3 DNA sequence: TGTGCCAGCAGCTTCGGGGACAATTGGAATGAGCAGTTCTTC.

The V gene is TRBV7-8, the J gene TRBJ1-2; the D is unclear. The CDR3 runs to 15 residues. Germline V lookup: CDR1 SGHVS, CDR2 FQNEAQ. Deletions cut 3 bases from V and 6 bases from J, with 17 bases between. CDR3 coding DNA: TGTGCCAGCAGCTTTCTGAGGGCTGGGTATAATGGCTACACCTTC. Protein product: CASSFLRAGYNGYTF. The full variable domain, its missing parts supplied by reference TRBV7-8 and TRBJ1-2, is GAGVSQSPRYKVAKRGQDVALRCDPISGHVSLFWYQQALGQGPEFLTYFQNEAQLDKSGLPSDRFFAERPEGSVSTLKIQRTQQEDSAVYLCASSFLRAGYNGYTFGSGTRLTVV.

This clonotype was recorded at least ten times. V usage is TRBV20-1 and J usage is TRBJ1-2; D call uncertain. In germline, CDR1 is DFQATT, CDR2 SNEGSKA (reference sequence). The germline V and J ends were trimmed by 5 bases and 4 bases, with 11 bases remaining between them. The CDR3 spans 12 residues. The CDR3 spells CSASPDGYGYTF. CDR3 in DNA: TGCAGTGCTTCCCCGGACGGCTATGGCTACACCTTC.

This clonotype was seen many times. V and J are TRBV29-1 and TRBJ1-2; TRBD1 might be the D (5 bases). The ends were cut back, 4 bases at V and 8 bases at J, with 26 bases in the middle. The CDR3 is 16 amino acids. Germline V gives CDR1 SQVTM, CDR2 ANQGSEA. CDR3 DNA: TGCAGCGTTGGGGTGGGGGACGCAGACCCTTTGGGAGGCTACACCTTC. Translating it yields CSVGVGDADPLGGYTF.

This chain connects TRBV4-1 to TRBJ2-1, with 9 bases aligning to TRBD2. CDR1 is MGHRA and CDR2 is YSYEKL in the germline V gene. The V gene end was trimmed by 4 bases and the J gene end by 5 bases; junction bases not matched to a gene: 9. This CDR3 spans 16 amino acids. The DNA of the CDR3 is TGCGCCAGCAGCCCGCTCCGCGGGGGGGCCCACAATGAGCAGTTCTTC. It yields the protein CASSPLRGGAHNEQFF.

Ten or more counts support this clonotype. The chain employs TRBV12-3 or TRBV12-4 and TRBJ2-1; D gene unclear. V shed 5 bases and J shed 3 bases, with 11 bases lying between them. The CDR3 spans 14 residues. The CDR3 sequence: CASSPLGVYNEQFF. CDR3 DNA: TGTGCCAGCAGTCCCTTAGGAGTCTACAATGAGCAGTTCTTC.

This chain joins TRBV5-8 and TRBJ2-1; 9 nucleotides line up with TRBD1. The length of the CDR3 is 17 residues. Germline lookup yields CDR1 SGHTS and CDR2 YDEGEE. With 4 bases clipped from V and 4 bases from J, the junction kept 12 bases outside the gene matches. CDR3 sequence: CASSRGQGPGIYNEQFF. CDR3 nucleotide sequence: TGTGCCAGCAGCCGCGGACAGGGGCCAGGAATTTACAATGAGCAGTTCTTC.

The genes are TRBV27 and TRBJ2-7, with D possibly TRBD1 on 6 matching bases. CDR3 length equals 11 residues. The germline V and J ends were trimmed by 8 bases and 6 bases, with 11 bases remaining between them. Per the germline V gene, CDR1 is MNHEY and CDR2 is SMNVEV (reference sequence). Here the CDR3 reads CASGYRAEQYF. The CDR3 coding sequence is TGTGCCAGCGGTTACAGGGCCGAGCAGTACTTC.

The V call is TRBV7-9, the J call TRBJ1-1; D might be TRBD1 (5 bases). This CDR3 is 15 amino acids long. Germline V gene lookup returns CDR1 SEHNR and CDR2 FQNEAQ (reference sequence). The ends were cut back, 1 base at V and 1 base at J, with 10 bases in the middle. CDR3 sequence (DNA): TGTGCCAGCAGCTTAGTAGGGGCTGGGAACACTGAAGCTTTCTTT. Encoded protein: CASSLVGAGNTEAFF.

This clonotype was seen a few times. The chain links TRBV20-1 to TRBJ2-7, with a possible D match to TRBD1 (5 bases). V was shortened by 0 bases and J by 2 bases, with 14 bases between the two germline ends. The CDR3 loop spans 15 amino acids. Germline CDR1 reads DFQATT; CDR2 reads SNEGSKA (reference sequence). Here the CDR3 reads CSARDLRQKPYEQYF. CDR3 in DNA: TGCAGTGCTAGAGATTTACGACAGAAACCCTACGAGCAGTACTTC.

This clonotype was recorded only once. The chain employs TRBV25-1 and TRBJ1-6; 10 bases match TRBD1. Germline trimming cut 8 bases from V and 15 bases from J; bases unmatched to any gene: 10. Looked up from germline, CDR1 is MGHDK and CDR2 is SYGVNS. The CDR3 covers 13 residues. CDR3 bases: TGTGCCAGCGGCATAATGACAGGGGGCGTCCTCCACTTT. Amino acids: CASGIMTGGVLHF.

This clonotype was counted ten times or more. DNA of the CDR3: TGCGCCAGCAGCCAAGCACACCTCTATAATTCACCCCTCCACTTT. Translated: CASSQAHLYNSPLHF. This sequence joins TRBV4-3 and TRBJ1-6, with no clear D. CDR1 and CDR2 from the germline V gene are LGHNA and YSLEER. CDR3 length equals 15 residues. Trimming removed 1 base from V and 3 bases from J, with 7 bases in between.

The sample holds a few counts of this clonotype. J is TRBJ2-7 and V is TRBV11-2; 9 bases agree with TRBD1. CDR1 SGHAT and CDR2 FQNNGV come from the germline V gene. V was clipped by 3 bases and J by 2 bases; unmatched bases: 5. The CDR3 extends over 15 amino acids. CDR3 in DNA: TGTGCCAGCAGCTTGACTCGGGACAGGGCCTACGAGCAGTACTTC. Protein: CASSLTRDRAYEQYF.

The chain has TRBV4-3 and TRBJ1-1, with no clear D. CDR3 length: 15 residues. Looked up from germline, CDR1 is LGHNA and CDR2 is YSLEER. Trimming stripped 0 bases from V and 5 bases from J, with 13 bases between. The CDR3 spells CASSQDRGQVTEAFF. Written as DNA, the CDR3 is TGCGCCAGCAGCCAAGATCGCGGCCAGGTGACTGAAGCTTTCTTT.

This clonotype appeared many times. The rearrangement links TRBV20-1 to TRBJ2-1; 8 nucleotides match TRBD1. There are 16 residues in the CDR3. The V gene's germline CDR1 is DFQATT and CDR2 SNEGSKA (reference sequence). V gave up 0 bases and J gave up 9 bases; unmatched junction bases: 13. In DNA, the CDR3 is TGCAGTGCTAGAGATCCTGGACAGGGTGATTCGGGTGAGCAGTTCTTC. Translation: CSARDPGQGDSGEQFF.

This chain links TRBV5-5 with TRBJ1-2, with 7 bases matching TRBD1. Germline V gene sequence: CDR1 SGHKS, CDR2 YYEKEE (reference sequence). The CDR3 is 13 amino acids. J was trimmed by 8 bases and V by 6 bases; bases with no gene match: 10. The CDR3 reads CASTLTGSGGYTF. The CDR3 coding sequence is TGTGCCAGCACCCTGACAGGGTCAGGAGGCTACACCTTC.

The chain uses TRBV3-1 and TRBJ1-1; D gene uncertain. The V gene lost 3 bases and the J gene lost 8 bases, with 16 bases spanning the gap. CDR1 is LGHDT and CDR2 is YNNKEL in the germline V gene (reference sequence). The CDR3 extends over 14 amino acids. CDR3 region: CASSQRNEGIEAFF. In DNA, the CDR3 is TGTGCCAGCAGCCAGCGTAACGAGGGTATCGAAGCTTTCTTT.